Presented here are 26 T cell receptor beta chains from one specimen sequenced in a study of cytomegalovirus exposure and HLA in healthy donors. PCR employed 60 Vbeta and 13 Jbeta primers. The method was immunoSEQ multiplex PCR; TCRdb's version includes in-frame clones alone and lacks a portion of them. The sample carries 150,000 or so clones, 80% recorded once. The specimen was PBMCs. These receptor sequences come from a male donor in good health and CMV-seropositive.

This CDR3 reads CASSLKFGGPNTGELFF. The CDR3 DNA reads as TGTGCCAGCAGTTTAAAATTCGGGGGACCGAACACCGGGGAGCTGTTTTTT. The rearrangement links TRBV27 to TRBJ2-2, with D possibly being TRBD2 (6 bases). The germline V and J ends were trimmed by 2 bases and 0 bases, with 13 bases remaining between them. The CDR3 has 17 residues. Germline assignment: CDR1 MNHEY and CDR2 SMNVEV (reference sequence).

V is TRBV6-5 and J is TRBJ1-6; perhaps TRBD1 as D (5 bases). CDR3 size: 15 residues. Trimming removed 6 bases at V and 1 base at J, with 10 bases between. Germline V gene data show CDR1 as MNHEY and CDR2 as SVGAGI. The CDR3 DNA reads as TGTGCCAGCAGGAACGGGGGATCCTATAATTCACCCCTCCACTTT. This codes for CASRNGGSYNSPLHF.

The rearrangement uses TRBV9 and TRBJ1-2; D unresolved. In germline, CDR1 is SGDLS, CDR2 YYNGEE. The V end was cut by 4 bases, the J end by 3 bases, with 13 bases between. The CDR3 is 14 residues long. This CDR3 is CASSSFGGYYGYTF. The CDR3 nucleotides read TGTGCCAGCAGCTCCTTTGGCGGCTACTATGGCTACACCTTC.

The V call is TRBV7-9, the J call TRBJ2-4, with TRBD1 matching over 7 bases. The junction had 16 bases not matched to a gene; V was cut back by 5 bases and J by 0 bases. The CDR3 is 19 residues long. Per germline, CDR1 SEHNR and CDR2 FQNEAQ (reference sequence). CDR3 protein: CASSPATGTVSLAKNIQYF. The CDR3 DNA reads TGTGCCAGCAGCCCCGCCACCGGGACAGTAAGTTTAGCCAAAAACATTCAGTACTTC.

This chain connects TRBV6-1 to TRBJ2-2; D might be TRBD2 (6 bases). Germline-derived CDR1 and CDR2 are MNHNS and SASEGT. V lost 6 bases and J 0 bases, leaving 11 bases between the germline ends. CDR3 length: 15 amino acids. The CDR3 sequence: CASRGGTANTGELFF. CDR3 sequence (DNA): TGTGCCAGCAGGGGCGGGACGGCGAACACCGGGGAGCTGTTTTTT.

This rearrangement joins TRBV14 to TRBJ1-6; TRBD1 aligns across 10 bases. The germline V gene has CDR1 SGHDN and CDR2 FVKESK. This CDR3 is 16 amino acids long. V trimming: 4 bases; J trimming: 8 bases; junction bases outside the gene matches: 8. CDR3 DNA: TGTGCCAGCAGCCGAGAAGCCGGGACAGGGGATTCACCCCTCCACTTT. It translates to CASSREAGTGDSPLHF.

This sequence joins TRBV10-3 and TRBJ2-6; no definite D call. This CDR3 has 14 amino acids. The V gene's germline CDR1 is ENHRY and CDR2 SYGVKD. Trimming took off 8 bases at V and 3 bases at J, with 11 bases between the two ends. The DNA for the CDR3 is TGTGCCATCCCCGCTATGAGTGGGGCCAACGTCCTGACTTTC. It is translated as CAIPAMSGANVLTF.

The gene calls are TRBV23-1 and TRBJ2-5; D is undetermined. TRBV23-1 is known as an ORF, though its function is uncertain. Trimming left V 4 bases short and J 5 bases short, with 8 bases between. This CDR3 comprises 12 residues. The CDR3 protein is CASSRAPETQYF. CDR3 DNA sequence: TGCGCCAGCAGTCGGGCTCCGGAGACCCAGTACTTC.

This clone was observed a few times. The rearrangement uses TRBV7-9 and TRBJ2-1, with 15 bases lining up with TRBD2. Losses at the gene ends were 6 bases for V and 0 bases for J; bases not matched to a gene: 3. Germline lookup yields CDR1 SEHNR and CDR2 FQNEAQ (reference sequence). CDR3 size: 17 residues. The DNA for the CDR3 is TGTGCCAGCAGATGGACTAGCGGGAGGGACTCCTACAATGAGCAGTTCTTC. Residues: CASRWTSGRDSYNEQFF.

The genes are TRBV29-1 and TRBJ2-3, with 10 positions matching TRBD1. V trimming: 0 bases; J trimming: 1 base; junction bases outside the gene matches: 1. The CDR3 contains 15 residues. Germline CDR1 and CDR2: SQVTM and ANQGSEA. CDR3 in DNA: TGCAGCGTTGAAGAAGGACAGGGGGGCACAGATACGCAGTATTTT. It specifies CSVEEGQGGTDTQYF.

This clone appeared a few times. V usage is TRBV28 and J usage is TRBJ2-7, with 7 bases aligning to TRBD2. Germline values: CDR1 MDHEN, CDR2 SYDVKM. The CDR3 totals 16 residues. V trimming: 1 base; J trimming: 1 base; junction bases outside the gene matches: 7. This CDR3 is CASSLFGLAESYEQYF. As DNA, the CDR3 is TGTGCCAGCAGTTTATTTGGCCTAGCGGAATCCTACGAGCAGTACTTC.

With regard to this clone: Other DNA sequences from this sample encode an identical CDR3 as well. The chain carries TRBV5-4 and TRBJ1-4; perhaps TRBD1 as D (6 bases). The germline gives CDR1 SGHNT, CDR2 YYREEE (reference sequence). This CDR3 region has 14 residues. V was trimmed by 1 base and J by 2 bases, leaving 6 bases between them. The CDR3 spells CASSLTGTNEKLFF. In nucleotides, the CDR3 is TGTGCCAGCAGCTTGACAGGGACTAATGAAAAACTGTTTTTT. Combining the CDR3 with reference TRBV5-4 and TRBJ1-4 gives the whole variable domain ETGVTQSPTHLIKTRGQQVTLRCSSQSGHNTVSWYQQALGQGPQFIFQYYREEENGRGNFPPRFSGLQFPNYSSELNVNALELDDSALYLCASSLTGTNEKLFFGSGTQLSVL.

The chain carries TRBV19 and TRBJ2-2; D is perhaps TRBD2 (6 bases). The CDR3 is 16 residues long. Germline CDR1 and CDR2: LNHDA and SQIVND (reference sequence). V gave up 3 bases and J gave up 3 bases, with 14 bases separating them. CDR3 in amino acids: CASSILRGTYTGELFF. CDR3 sequence (DNA): TGTGCCAGTAGTATTCTACGGGGGACTTACACCGGGGAGCTGTTTTTT. Combining the CDR3 with reference TRBV19 and TRBJ2-2 gives the whole variable domain DGGITQSPKYLFRKEGQNVTLSCEQNLNHDAMYWYRQDPGQGLRLIYYSQIVNDFQKGDIAEGYSVSREKKESFPLTVTSAQKNPTAFYLCASSILRGTYTGELFFGEGSRLTVL.

V usage is TRBV4-2 and J usage is TRBJ1-5; unclear D gene. CDR3 size: 15 residues. Trimming removed 1 base at V and 11 bases at J, with 18 bases between. Germline CDR1 is LGHNA and CDR2 is YNFKEQ. CDR3 sequence (DNA): TGTGCCAGCAGCCAAGCGACGGGCGGGTTTCGGGCCCAGCATTTT. This encodes CASSQATGGFRAQHF.

This chain connects TRBV19 to TRBJ2-5; D is perhaps TRBD2 (5 bases). Gene TRBJ2-7 matches the end of the DNA better, so the J call may be wrong. Germline V gives CDR1 LNHDA, CDR2 SQIVND (reference sequence). The CDR3 consists of 13 residues. In nucleotides, the CDR3 is TGTGCCTTCAGCGGATTCGGAACCTACGAGCAGTACTTC. Translating gives CAFSGFGTYEQYF.

The chain employs TRBV5-1 and TRBJ2-7; the match to TRBD2 covers 10 bases. Trimming cost V 0 bases and J 4 bases; bases outside gene matches: 4. The CDR3 consists of 15 residues. Germline CDR1 and CDR2: SGHRS and YFSETQ. CDR3 region: CASSLELAGVYEQYF. The CDR3 region has the DNA TGCGCCAGCAGCTTGGAGCTAGCGGGAGTGTACGAGCAGTACTTC.

This chain uses TRBV30 with TRBJ2-5; 8 nucleotides align to TRBD1. The germline CDR1 and CDR2 sequences are GTSNPN and SVGIG (reference sequence). After removal of 2 bases from V and 3 bases from J, the junction contained 2 bases not matched to a gene. The CDR3 has 13 residues. The CDR3 spells CAWSRQGKETQYF. The CDR3 DNA reads TGTGCCTGGAGTCGACAGGGGAAAGAGACCCAGTACTTC.

This clone showed up just a few times. V is TRBV14 and J is TRBJ2-7; TRBD1 aligns across 7 bases. Germline values: CDR1 SGHDN, CDR2 FVKESK. V dropped 9 bases and J dropped 1; count of bases not matched to a gene: 9. The CDR3 covers 14 residues. The CDR3 here is CARERQGLSYEQYF. DNA of the CDR3: TGTGCCAGAGAGAGACAGGGTCTTTCCTACGAGCAGTACTTC.

This sequence joins TRBV7-3 and TRBJ2-1, with D perhaps TRBD1 (5 bases). Per germline, CDR1 SGHTA and CDR2 FQGTGA. V gave up 2 bases and J gave up 0 bases, with 8 bases separating them. The CDR3 extends over 15 amino acids. CDR3 loop: CASSLDSSSYNEQFF. The CDR3 DNA is TGTGCCAGCAGCTTAGACAGTAGCTCCTACAATGAGCAGTTCTTC.

The chain is built from TRBV7-6 and TRBJ2-2; D is unclear. The V end was cut by 2 bases, the J end by 8 bases, with 6 bases between. CDR1 SGHVS and CDR2 FNYEAQ come from the germline V gene. This CDR3 has 12 amino acids. CDR3 bases: TGTGCCAGCAGCTTACTAGAGGGGGAGCTGTTTTTT. It translates to CASSLLEGELFF.

The genes are TRBV7-2 and TRBJ2-7, with a weak D call TRBD2 (6 bases). The V and J ends lost 2 bases and 5 bases respectively, with 10 bases between them. Germline V gene sequence: CDR1 SGHTA, CDR2 FQGNSA. The CDR3 has 13 amino acids. The CDR3 sequence is CASSLLAGNEQYF. CDR3 sequence (DNA): TGTGCCAGCAGCTTATTGGCGGGAAACGAGCAGTACTTC. Full variable domain (rest looked up from reference TRBV7-2 and TRBJ2-7): GAGVSQSPSNKVTEKGKDVELRCDPISGHTALYWYRQSLGQGLEFLIYFQGNSAPDKSGLPSDRFSAERTGGSVSTLTIQRTQQEDSAVYLCASSLLAGNEQYFGPGTRLTVT.

This chain uses TRBV7-6 with TRBJ2-1; TRBD1 is a possible D gene (8 bases). The CDR3 is 16 residues long. The germline V gene encodes CDR1 SGHVS and CDR2 FNYEAQ. The V end lost 3 bases, the J end lost 4 bases, and 16 bases lay between the germline ends. The CDR3: CASSFEAGQAYNEQFF. For the CDR3, the DNA is TGTGCCAGCAGCTTCGAAGCGGGACAGGCGTACAATGAGCAGTTCTTC.

In DNA, the CDR3 is TGTGCCAGCAGCCCACGGACAGGGGGAAACACCATATATTTT. Encoded protein: CASSPRTGGNTIYF. The chain couples TRBV7-8 to TRBJ1-3, with TRBD1 matching 8 bases. CDR1 SGHVS and CDR2 FQNEAQ come from the germline V gene. The V segment lost 5 bases and the J segment 4 bases; nucleotides outside the gene matches: 4. The CDR3 runs to 14 residues.

The rearrangement uses TRBV7-2 and TRBJ1-1, with 7 nucleotides matching TRBD1. Germline CDR1 reads SGHTA; CDR2 reads FQGNSA. The CDR3 extends over 15 amino acids. The J segment lost 3 bases and the V segment lost 5 bases, leaving 9 bases of the junction unmatched. CDR3 DNA sequence: TGTGCCAGCAGCATTAGACAGGGACCTTACACTGAAGCTTTCTTT. Encoded protein: CASSIRQGPYTEAFF.

This clone was seen only a few times. This rearrangement joins TRBV28 to TRBJ1-2; possibly TRBD1 for D (5 bases). This CDR3 spans 12 amino acids. Deletions cut 5 bases from V and 8 bases from J, with 12 bases between. The germline gives CDR1 MDHEN, CDR2 SYDVKM. CDR3 residues: CASSILGGGYTF. CDR3 bases: TGTGCCAGCAGTATCCTCGGGGGAGGCTACACCTTC.

The rearrangement joins TRBV5-1 to TRBJ2-3; TRBD1 is a possible D gene (5 bases). Germline assignment: CDR1 SGHRS and CDR2 YFSETQ. V lost 4 bases to trimming and J lost 3 bases, with 9 bases between them. The length of the CDR3 is 13 residues. The CDR3 DNA sequence: TGCGCCAGCAGCCCCCAGGGTACAGATACGCAGTATTTT. This translates into CASSPQGTDTQYF.